The 27 T cell receptor beta chains listed next were all sequenced from one sample in a study of blood T cell repertoires in COVID-19. The table came from immunoSEQ multiplex PCR; TCRdb's copy has only in-frame clones and leaves some out. The sample has roughly 250,000 clones; approximately 84% are singletons. The sample comprised peripheral blood. The source is a man aged 50-60 years with active or convalescent COVID-19.

This clone was seen only a few times. The chain links TRBV6-1 to TRBJ1-6; TRBD1 matches 7 bases. The trim removed 3 bases at V and 10 bases at J, leaving 9 bases unmatched. Germline CDR1 MNHNS, CDR2 SASEGT. The CDR3 length is 15 residues. This CDR3 reads CASSDTGGGFSPLHF. The CDR3 DNA reads as TGTGCCAGCAGTGACACAGGAGGGGGCTTCTCACCCCTCCACTTT.

The DNA of the CDR3 is TGTGCCAGCAGCTTGGGGGCCCTAGCGGGGGATTACAATGAGCAGTTCTTC. Translation: CASSLGALAGDYNEQFF. This sequence joins TRBV7-9 and TRBJ2-1, with 10 bases matching TRBD2. The V and J ends lost 3 bases and 4 bases, in that order; junction bases with no gene match: 9. The CDR3 spans 17 residues. Germline V gene sequence: CDR1 SEHNR, CDR2 FQNEAQ (reference sequence).

This sequence joins TRBV4-2 and TRBJ2-2; tentative D call: TRBD2 (7 bases). CDR1 and CDR2 (germline): LGHNA, YNFKEQ. This CDR3 is 17 amino acids long. V was clipped by 4 bases and J by 3 bases, with 18 bases between them. CDR3 sequence (DNA): TGTGCCAGCAGCCGAAGGGACGGGGGGCGCGACACCGGGGAGCTGTTTTTT. This sequence encodes CASSRRDGGRDTGELFF.

This clone showed up just once. The chain joins TRBV29-1 to TRBJ2-5; 7 positions agree with TRBD1. From germline, CDR1 is SQVTM and CDR2 ANQGSEA. V lost 6 bases to trimming and J lost 7 bases; unmatched junction nucleotides: 17. This CDR3 is 15 amino acids long. The CDR3 DNA reads TGCAGCGTCGCCACTCAGGGGGTTCGATCCATGACCCAGTACTTC. Translating gives CSVATQGVRSMTQYF.

The V gene is TRBV27, the J gene TRBJ2-6; D not resolved. Per the germline V gene, CDR1 is MNHEY and CDR2 is SMNVEV (reference sequence). The CDR3 is made up of 16 amino acids. With 2 bases removed from V and 0 bases from J, the gap between germline ends came to 8 bases. CDR3 protein: CASSLSADSGANVLTF. In DNA form, the CDR3 reads TGTGCCAGCAGTTTAAGCGCAGACTCTGGGGCCAACGTCCTGACTTTC.

The CDR3 nucleotides read TGTGCCTGGATACGGGCGGGGGTACGTTCCTACGAGCAGTACTTC. As protein: CAWIRAGVRSYEQYF. The rearrangement links TRBV30 to TRBJ2-7; TRBD2 matches 7 bases. The CDR3 covers 15 residues. The germline V gene encodes CDR1 GTSNPN and CDR2 SVGIG (reference sequence). Unmatched junction bases numbered 10, after V lost 4 bases and J lost 1 base.

V is TRBV5-5 and J is TRBJ1-1; no firm D call. The CDR3 has 13 residues. Germline CDR1 and CDR2: SGHKS and YYEKEE (reference sequence). V was shortened by 4 bases and J by 0 bases, with 7 bases between the two germline ends. CDR3 sequence reads: CASSRDMNTEAFF. CDR3 in DNA: TGTGCCAGCAGCCGAGATATGAACACTGAAGCTTTCTTT.

Note on this clone: This sample also contains other DNA sequences that code for the same CDR3. The chain recombines TRBV15 with TRBJ2-3, with D possibly matching TRBD1 (5 bases). Germline CDR1 LNHNV, CDR2 YYDKDF (reference sequence). There are 14 residues in the CDR3. V gave up 0 bases and J gave up 3 bases, with 7 bases separating them. CDR3 loop: CATSRDRGTDTQYF. CDR3 DNA sequence: TGTGCCACCAGCAGAGATAGGGGAACAGATACGCAGTATTTT.

This clone came up a few times. V usage is TRBV6-4 and J usage is TRBJ1-1; 8 nucleotides agree with TRBD1. The CDR3 consists of 17 residues. The V gene's germline CDR1 is MRHNA and CDR2 SNTAGT. V lost 1 base, J lost 0 bases, and 7 bases stayed unmatched. For the CDR3, the DNA is TGTGCCAGCAGTGACTTTACAGGGGGTAGCATGAACACTGAAGCTTTCTTT. This gives the protein CASSDFTGGSMNTEAFF.

This clone was seen a handful of times. DNA for the CDR3: TGCGCCAGCAGTGGGGGCCTATCCTATCTTATGAACACTGAAGCTTTCTTT. Translation: CASSGGLSYLMNTEAFF. V usage is TRBV5-1 and J usage is TRBJ1-1; possible D gene TRBD1, 6 bases. V was trimmed by 5 bases and J by 0 bases, leaving 20 bases between them. Germline V CDR1 and CDR2: SGHRS, YFSETQ. The CDR3 is 17 amino acids.

The gene calls are TRBV21-1 and TRBJ1-1; TRBD1, the table's D call, was not compared with the DNA. TRBV21-1 is a pseudogene locus. This CDR3 comprises 14 residues. CDR3 protein: CASSSPGQRSEAFF. The CDR3 coding sequence is TGTGCCAGCAGCAGCCCGGGACAGAGATCTGAAGCTTTCTTT.

This rearrangement joins TRBV4-1 to TRBJ1-5; 8 nucleotides agree with TRBD1. Losses at the gene ends were 1 base for V and 7 bases for J; bases not matched to a gene: 3. CDR1 and CDR2 from the germline V gene are MGHRA and YSYEKL. This CDR3 is built from 14 residues. The CDR3 DNA follows: TGCGCCAGCAGCCAAGCGCAGGGGGCGCAGCCCCAGCATTTT. It specifies CASSQAQGAQPQHF.

The chain links TRBV4-1 to TRBJ1-5, with D unresolved. Trimming left V 1 base short and J 6 bases short, with 13 bases between. This CDR3 region has 15 residues. Germline V CDR1 and CDR2: MGHRA, YSYEKL. CDR3: CASSQGPGEGQPQHF. The CDR3 DNA follows: TGCGCCAGCAGCCAAGGTCCCGGGGAGGGTCAGCCCCAGCATTTT.

The chain's CDR3 is CASSPGKAGGETQYF. The CDR3 DNA reads as TGTGCCAGCAGCCCGGGAAAGGCGGGGGGAGAGACCCAGTACTTC. This chain connects TRBV6-2 or TRBV6-3 to TRBJ2-5; 8 bases are a match to TRBD2. This CDR3 is built from 15 residues. The V segment lost 6 bases and the J segment 4 bases; nucleotides outside the gene matches: 10. The V gene's germline CDR1 is MNHEY and CDR2 SVGEGT.

In its sample, this clone was seen a few times. CDR3: CASSRSLNQGGSGELFF. The DNA of the CDR3 is TGTGCCAGCAGCCGGTCCCTAAACCAGGGGGGATCCGGGGAGCTGTTTTTT. This chain joins TRBV7-2 and TRBJ2-2; D is perhaps TRBD1 (7 bases). Trimming cost V 5 bases and J 6 bases, with 22 bases left between them. The CDR3 sequence is 17 residues long. Germline V gene sequence: CDR1 SGHTA, CDR2 FQGNSA.

V gene TRBV6-5 combines with J gene TRBJ2-3; possible D gene TRBD1, 5 bases. Deletions cut 4 bases from V and 3 bases from J, with 17 bases between. Germline CDR1 MNHEY, CDR2 SVGAGI. This CDR3 region has 16 residues. The CDR3 coding sequence is TGTGCCAGCAGTTTGTCCGGCAGGGTCAGGACAGATACGCAGTATTTT. Its protein is CASSLSGRVRTDTQYF.

V usage is TRBV7-9 and J usage is TRBJ1-3; TRBD1 might be the D (6 bases). Trimming cost V 1 base and J 0 bases, with 13 bases left between them. The CDR3 has 17 amino acids. CDR1 is SEHNR and CDR2 is FQNEAQ in the germline V gene (reference sequence). The CDR3 region has the DNA TGTGCCAGCAGCTTAGGTTGGGACACGAACTCTGGAAACACCATATATTTT. This encodes CASSLGWDTNSGNTIYF.

The J gene is TRBJ1-2, the V gene TRBV19; D not certain. The CDR3 contains 13 residues. Per the germline V gene, CDR1 is LNHDA and CDR2 is SQIVND (reference sequence). V shed 0 bases and J shed 4 bases, with 6 bases lying between them. Written as DNA, the CDR3 is TGTGCCAGTAGTATAGACAGGATCTATGGCTACACCTTC. Its protein product is CASSIDRIYGYTF.

This clone has just one count. The chain couples TRBV7-2 to TRBJ1-4; 8 nucleotides agree with TRBD1. V shed 5 bases, J shed 7 bases, and the junction held 6 bases outside the gene matches. This CDR3 contains 14 residues. CDR1 is SGHTA, CDR2 FQGNSA, per germline. CDR3 residues: CASSPGQGREKLFF. As DNA, the CDR3 is TGTGCCAGCAGCCCCGGACAGGGCCGTGAAAAACTGTTTTTT.

The chain has TRBV29-1 and TRBJ2-1; TRBD2 aligns across 7 bases. The germline CDR1 and CDR2 sequences are SQVTM and ANQGSEA. Germline trimming cut 4 bases from V and 4 bases from J; bases unmatched to any gene: 7. The CDR3 runs to 14 residues. The CDR3 nucleotides read TGCAGCGTTGCGGGAGGTCAGGAGTACAATGAGCAGTTCTTC. This gives the protein CSVAGGQEYNEQFF.

The chain recombines TRBV9 with TRBJ1-1, with no clear D. Germline loops: CDR1 SGDLS, CDR2 YYNGEE. This CDR3 is built from 14 residues. Trimming took 0 bases from V and 4 from J, leaving 10 bases between them. DNA for the CDR3: TGTGCCAGCAGCGTAGCCCAAAGAGGCACTGAAGCTTTCTTT. Protein product: CASSVAQRGTEAFF.

The CDR3 protein is CASSYSAVNYGYTF. The DNA of the CDR3 is TGTGCCAGCAGTTACTCGGCAGTAAACTATGGCTACACCTTC. The chain recombines TRBV6-2 or TRBV6-3 with TRBJ1-2; D remains ambiguous. V was trimmed by 0 bases and J by 2 bases, leaving 7 bases between them. The V gene's germline CDR1 is MNHEY and CDR2 SVGEGT. This CDR3 has 14 residues.

This chain uses TRBV5-6 with TRBJ1-2; D unclear. Germline values: CDR1 SGHDT, CDR2 YYEEEE. This CDR3 is built from 13 residues. The V gene lost 6 bases and the J gene lost 2 bases, with 11 bases spanning the gap. CDR3 DNA: TGTGCCAGCACCCAAACACCGAACTATGGCTACACCTTC. This gives the protein CASTQTPNYGYTF. The full variable domain, its missing parts supplied by reference TRBV5-6 and TRBJ1-2, is DAGVTQSPTHLIKTRGQQVTLRCSPKSGHDTVSWYQQALGQGPQFIFQYYEEEERQRGNFPDRFSGHQFPNYSSELNVNALLLGDSALYLCASTQTPNYGYTFGSGTRLTVV.

The rearrangement joins TRBV18 to TRBJ1-5, with 10 bases matching TRBD1. V was pared by 3 bases and J by 0 bases, with 8 bases of the junction left unmatched. The CDR3 is 18 residues long. The V gene's germline CDR1 is KGHSH and CDR2 LQKENI. The CDR3, as DNA: TGTGCCAGCTCACCTCTCGGCCGGGACAGGGGTAGCAATCAGCCCCAGCATTTT. Translation: CASSPLGRDRGSNQPQHF.

This chain uses TRBV19 with TRBJ2-3, with 10 bases matching TRBD2. V shed 0 bases and J 5 bases; nucleotides not matched to a gene: 8. The CDR3 totals 17 residues. Germline values: CDR1 LNHDA, CDR2 SQIVND (reference sequence). In nucleotides, the CDR3 is TGTGCCAGTAGTATAGATGCAAGCGGGGGGGCTATAGATACGCAGTATTTT. Protein product: CASSIDASGGAIDTQYF.

This clone was seen ten or more times. DNA of the CDR3: TGTGCCAGCAGCCCTGTGGGTAGGGGAAACCACAATGAGCAGTTCTTC. This gives the protein CASSPVGRGNHNEQFF. This chain uses TRBV5-6 with TRBJ2-1; D is possibly TRBD1 (5 bases). The germline V gene has CDR1 SGHDT and CDR2 YYEEEE. The CDR3 totals 16 residues. V was shortened by 4 bases and J by 5 bases, with 19 bases between the two germline ends.

This chain joins TRBV10-3 and TRBJ2-7; 7 nucleotides line up with TRBD1. Germline assignment: CDR1 ENHRY and CDR2 SYGVKD. The CDR3 runs 13 residues. After removal of 0 bases from V and 6 bases from J, the junction contained 2 bases not matched to a gene. DNA for the CDR3: TGTGCCATCAGTGAGTCGGGACAGCTCGAGCAGTACTTC. This encodes CAISESGQLEQYF.